The entry that follows covers one T cell receptor beta chain sequence. At least ten counts were recorded for this clonotype. The target of this receptor is not known. No base qualities exist here, and no much larger clone lies one base off it. The CDR3 holds 11 amino acids from the cysteine to the phenylalanine. Just CDR3 DNA is preserved here, 33 bases in frame from base 1. From the germline V gene, CDR1 is SGHRS and CDR2 is YFSETQ. V is shortened by 6 bases, J by 13 bases, and the region joining them spans 11 bases. The data originate from a study of T-cell memory formation after mild COVID-19 (dated by TCRdb to the early 2020s). Describing the broader study: TCR sequence clusters from the two donors were largely donor specific. In a couple of donors, T-cell clones that expanded and contracted after mild COVID-19 were tracked by sequencing TCRalpha and TCRbeta repertoires over time. Two young, previously healthy adult volunteers, one female and one male, were included in the cohort. Overall study outcomes, separate from this receptor: Contracting CD4+ clones were located mainly in the CM and EM memory subsets, whereas CD8+ clones were found to be enriched in EMRA. From day 15 to 85, contracting clones showed balanced CD4/CD8 phenotypes, whereas a second wave of clones that expanded from day 15 to 37 leaned towards CD4+. Only two mild cases were covered by the study, and larger cohorts that include severe cases with pre-infection samples were considered necessary. The second-wave clones that peaked on day 37 were not confirmed to be SARS-CoV-2 specific. Some responding clones were detected in pre-infection memory, which suggested that pre-existing cross-reactive memory T cells had joined the SARS-CoV-2 response.

TCRdb shows the sequencer as Illumina NovaSeq 6000. TCRalpha and TCRbeta cDNA libraries were built by 5'RACE with constant-segment primers, adding sample barcodes and unique molecular identifiers. Trizol reagent was used to extract RNA from every sample. Library amplification was performed in two PCR steps, and a second sample barcode and Illumina TruSeq adapters were introduced in the second step. Libraries were sequenced on an Illumina NovaSeq with 2 x 150 bp paired-end reads. From the authors' description of their analysis: The reads were demultiplexed and collapsed into UMI-guided consensus sequences using migec v1.2.7. Using mixcr v2.1.11, UMI consensuses were aligned to TRA and TRB V and J templates and then assembled into clonotypes. A clonotype was counted as expanded or contracted only when both edgeR and NoisET called the clonotype significant, with the noise models trained on biological replicates. For edgeR calls, the thresholds were a false discovery rate-adjusted p below 0.01 and a log2 fold-change of 1. As an exploratory analysis of dynamics, PCA with hierarchical clustering was applied to max-normalized trajectories of the 1000 most abundant clonotypes. Separately sequenced CD4+ and CD8+ repertoires were used to assign a CD4 or CD8 phenotype to each responding clone. TCRdb handled the public reads itself, with Q25 trimming in fastp and clone calling in MiXCR, and kept productive beta chains. Every CDR3 protein is listed once, alongside the most common genes and DNA of its rows. These V and J calls originate from TCRdb's pipeline instead of the authors' own analysis. This sample lists approximately 65,000 distinct CDR3 sequences; about 10% were detected once. The top ten clonotypes cover approximately 1.1% of the sample.

PBMCs were isolated by Ficoll-Paque density gradient centrifugation. This sequence uses TRBV5-1 and TRBJ1-6, with the D segment identity uncertain. Material: PBMCs or a T cell subset sorted from them (not recorded which). The TCR was taken from a man between 18 and 35 years old who had mild COVID-19 (a few samples of this study predate the infection). The sample titles of this study are shuffled in the database, so cell type and time point are left out; the donor was told from shared clones. The nucleotide sequence reads TGCGCCAGCAAAATCAGTGACCCCCTCCACTTT. This sequence encodes CASKISDPLHF.